This T cell receptor beta chain appears in the sequencing data of a study of early T cells in non-severe SARS-CoV-2 infection. For the study at large: The sequenced material was bulk RNA from unsorted whole blood, and its chains were unpaired.

Study findings and constraints: Private and CD4 specificities were missed by VDJdb matching, which favored anti-spike CD8 responses.

Each cDNA molecule carried a unique molecular identifier. TCRdb called the 5' RACE reads again in MiXCR, with one record for every CDR3 protein. Among roughly 120,000 distinct CDR3 sequences listed, roughly an eighth were seen once. CDR1 is SGHNT, CDR2 YYREEE, per germline (reference sequence). The CDR3 is 14 amino acids. V trimming: 4 bases; J trimming: 8 bases; junction bases outside the gene matches: 5. Points on this clonotype: Its specificity is unknown.

The chain joins TRBV5-4 to TRBJ1-4, with TRBD1 identical over 10 bases. This sample comprised whole blood, obtained at baseline. The TCR was taken from an adult who was a healthcare worker with PCR-confirmed SARS-CoV-2 infection or an uninfected control (not recorded which). Here the CDR3 reads CASSRDRGGEKLFF. In DNA, the CDR3 is TGTGCCAGCAGCCGGGACAGGGGAGGCGAAAAACTGTTTTTT.